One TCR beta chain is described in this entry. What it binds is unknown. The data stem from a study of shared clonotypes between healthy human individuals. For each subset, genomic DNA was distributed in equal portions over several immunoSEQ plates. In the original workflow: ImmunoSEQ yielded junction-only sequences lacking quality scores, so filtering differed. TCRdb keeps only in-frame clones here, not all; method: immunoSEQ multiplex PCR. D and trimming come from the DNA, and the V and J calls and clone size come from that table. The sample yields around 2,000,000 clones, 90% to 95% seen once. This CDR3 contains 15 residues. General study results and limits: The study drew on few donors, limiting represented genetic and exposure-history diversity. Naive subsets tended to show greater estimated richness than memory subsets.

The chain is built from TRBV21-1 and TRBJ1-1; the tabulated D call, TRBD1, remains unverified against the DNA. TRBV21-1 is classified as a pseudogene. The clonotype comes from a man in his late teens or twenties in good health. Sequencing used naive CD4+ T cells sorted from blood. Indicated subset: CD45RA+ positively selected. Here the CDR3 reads CASNQGRGLQTEAFF. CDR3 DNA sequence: TGTGCCAGCAACCAAGGTAGGGGGCTTCAGACTGAAGCTTTCTTT.